The 21 T cell receptor beta chains listed next were all sequenced from one sample in a study of T cell changes during pregnancy in multiple sclerosis. Produced via immunoSEQ multiplex PCR; TCRdb's table is partial and in-frame only. This table holds some 41,000 clones, roughly nine tenths found once. Sequenced here: CD4+ T cells from peripheral blood mononuclear cells, sampled in the third trimester of pregnancy. All receptors come from a female donor in good health, enrolled as a control in a pregnancy study.

CDR3 protein: CASRGLGENTEAFF. In nucleotides, the CDR3 is TGTGCCAGCAGGGGACTTGGAGAGAACACTGAAGCTTTCTTT. The chain recombines TRBV6-5 with TRBJ1-1; possibly TRBD1 for D (5 bases). Germline V gene lookup returns CDR1 MNHEY and CDR2 SVGAGI. V was pared by 6 bases and J by 1 base, with 12 bases between. The length of the CDR3 is 14 residues.

This clone is a singleton in its sample. The chain carries TRBV21-1 and TRBJ2-5; the table calls TRBD1, which could not be checked here. TRBV21-1 is a pseudogene locus. The CDR3 loop spans 16 amino acids. CDR3 residues: CASSAWPTGPRGTQYF. DNA of the CDR3: TGTGCCAGCAGCGCCTGGCCGACAGGACCCCGGGGGACCCAGTACTTC.

The chain carries TRBV6-5 and TRBJ1-2, with D possibly matching TRBD1 (5 bases). CDR1 and CDR2 from the germline V gene are MNHEY and SVGAGI. The CDR3 length is 12 residues. V shed 4 bases and J shed 7 bases, with 10 bases lying between them. The CDR3 DNA is TGTGCCAGCAGTTCAGGGTTGGGTGGCTACACCTTC. Its protein product is CASSSGLGGYTF.

The CDR3 spells CASSSQGAGTGELFF. CDR3 nucleotides: TGTGCCAGCAGCTCCCAGGGGGCGGGGACCGGGGAGCTGTTTTTT. The chain uses TRBV7-9 and TRBJ2-2, with TRBD1 matching over 8 bases. Germline assignment: CDR1 SEHNR and CDR2 FQNEAQ (reference sequence). The V segment lost 4 bases and the J segment 5 bases; nucleotides outside the gene matches: 6. CDR3 length: 15 amino acids. The variable domain in full, completed from reference TRBV7-9 and TRBJ2-2, reads DTGVSQNPRHKITKRGQNVTFRCDPISEHNRLYWYRQTLGQGPEFLTYFQNEAQLEKSRLLSDRFSAERPKGSFSTLEIQRTEQGDSAMYLCASSSQGAGTGELFFGEGSRLTVL.

The chain is built from TRBV6-1 and TRBJ1-1; D is undetermined. The CDR3 loop spans 14 amino acids. V was shortened by 1 base and J by 2 bases, with 8 bases between the two germline ends. Germline loops: CDR1 MNHNS, CDR2 SASEGT. CDR3 bases: TGTGCCAGCAGTGAAGAACAGCTTAACACTGAAGCTTTCTTT. As protein: CASSEEQLNTEAFF.

The J gene is TRBJ2-7, the V gene TRBV9, with 8 bases lining up with TRBD1. Trimming removed 2 bases from V and 2 bases from J; junction bases left unmatched: 6. Germline CDR1 and CDR2: SGDLS and YYNGEE. The CDR3 runs 15 residues. The CDR3 sequence is CASSVLGTGPYEQYF. The CDR3 DNA is TGTGCCAGCAGCGTCCTAGGGACAGGTCCCTACGAGCAGTACTTC.

In this sample, this clone turned up once. The J gene is TRBJ2-4, the V gene TRBV15, with 7 bases lining up with TRBD1. This CDR3 spans 16 amino acids. V gave up 4 bases and J gave up 0 bases; unmatched junction bases: 6. Germline assignment: CDR1 LNHNV and CDR2 YYDKDF (reference sequence). The CDR3 DNA is TGTGCCACCAGCATGGGACAGAGATTAGCCAAAAACATTCAGTACTTC. Translated: CATSMGQRLAKNIQYF.

The rearrangement links TRBV11-2 to TRBJ2-7, with no clear D. The CDR3 has 13 amino acids. Germline CDR1 and CDR2: SGHAT and FQNNGV. V was cut by 0 bases and J by 2 bases, with 5 bases left in between. CDR3 sequence: CASSLDLAYEQYF. In DNA form, the CDR3 reads TGTGCCAGCAGCTTAGATCTTGCCTACGAGCAGTACTTC.

The gene calls are TRBV20-1 and TRBJ2-7, with TRBD1 matching over 7 bases. The CDR3 is 11 residues long. V lost 6 bases to trimming and J lost 3 bases; unmatched junction nucleotides: 2. The germline gives CDR1 DFQATT, CDR2 SNEGSKA (reference sequence). The CDR3 here is CSARTGYEQYF. The CDR3 coding sequence is TGCAGTGCAAGGACAGGCTACGAGCAGTACTTC.

The chain carries TRBV7-9 and TRBJ1-1; TRBD1 is a possible D gene (6 bases). The CDR3 has 13 residues. CDR1 is SEHNR and CDR2 is FQNEAQ in the germline V gene (reference sequence). V shed 8 bases and J shed 6 bases, with 16 bases lying between them. The CDR3 DNA is TGTGCCAGCGGCCATTCGGGGGGCCCTGAAGCTTTCTTT. As protein: CASGHSGGPEAFF.

The chain couples TRBV29-1 to TRBJ2-7; tentatively, D is TRBD1 (6 bases). The V and J ends lost 8 bases and 2 bases respectively, with 19 bases between them. The CDR3 covers 14 residues. Germline V gene lookup returns CDR1 SQVTM and CDR2 ANQGSEA. The chain's CDR3 is CSSFRDTTTYEQYF. Here the CDR3 DNA reads TGCAGCTCCTTCCGGGACACTACCACCTACGAGCAGTACTTC.

The chain links TRBV5-8 to TRBJ2-1; 11 bases match TRBD2. Germline V gene sequence: CDR1 SGHTS, CDR2 YDEGEE. V lost 4 bases, J lost 3 bases, and 6 bases stayed unmatched. CDR3 length: 16 residues. The CDR3 loop is CASSPFSGRVYNEQFF. The CDR3 region has the DNA TGTGCCAGCAGCCCATTTAGCGGGAGGGTCTACAATGAGCAGTTCTTC.

This rearrangement joins TRBV15 to TRBJ2-3, with D possibly being TRBD1 (5 bases). The V end lost 0 bases, the J end lost 4 bases, and 11 bases lay between the germline ends. Germline V gene data show CDR1 as LNHNV and CDR2 as YYDKDF (reference sequence). The CDR3 spans 15 residues. CDR3 sequence: CATSRDAGPPDTQYF. CDR3 DNA: TGTGCCACCAGCAGAGACGCAGGGCCCCCAGATACGCAGTATTTT. Full variable domain (outside the CDR3, taken from reference TRBV15 and TRBJ2-3): DAMVIQNPRYQVTQFGKPVTLSCSQTLNHNVMYWYQQKSSQAPKLLFHYYDKDFNNEADTPDNFQSRRPNTSFCFLDIRSPGLGDTAMYLCATSRDAGPPDTQYFGPGTRLTVL.

CDR3 DNA: TGTGCCAGCAGCTTAGGACAGGGGGAGACCCAGTACTTC. This gives the protein CASSLGQGETQYF. The V gene is TRBV5-6, the J gene TRBJ2-5; 9 nucleotides match TRBD1. Trimming took 2 bases from V and 5 from J; bases not matched to a gene: 1. Germline CDR1 is SGHDT and CDR2 is YYEEEE. This CDR3 has 13 amino acids.

This chain connects TRBV11-2 to TRBJ2-1; the match to TRBD2 covers 7 bases. The V gene's germline CDR1 is SGHAT and CDR2 FQNNGV. The V and J ends lost 5 bases and 4 bases, in that order; junction bases with no gene match: 11. This CDR3 has 16 residues. The CDR3 loop reads CASSPRIGGGYNEQFF. DNA for the CDR3: TGTGCCAGCAGCCCCCGGATTGGGGGGGGTTACAATGAGCAGTTCTTC.

This clone was picked up a small number of times. The chain couples TRBV29-1 to TRBJ2-2; TRBD1 aligns across 7 bases. From germline, CDR1 is SQVTM and CDR2 ANQGSEA. The V gene end was trimmed by 4 bases and the J gene end by 7 bases; junction bases not matched to a gene: 0. The CDR3 totals 11 residues. Here the CDR3 reads CSVGQGGELFF. DNA of the CDR3: TGCAGCGTTGGACAGGGCGGGGAGCTGTTTTTT.

The chain has TRBV6-6 and TRBJ2-7; a weak D match, TRBD2 (6 bases). V was pared by 5 bases and J by 5 bases, with 16 bases between. This CDR3 has 14 amino acids. Germline lookup yields CDR1 MNHNY and CDR2 SVGAGI (reference sequence). CDR3 sequence (DNA): TGTGCCAGCAGTCATAGCGGAATCTGGGACGAGCAGTACTTC. Protein product: CASSHSGIWDEQYF.

The V gene is TRBV19, the J gene TRBJ2-1, with 12 nucleotides matching TRBD2. This CDR3 spans 15 amino acids. The V gene end was trimmed by 2 bases and the J gene end by 7 bases; junction bases not matched to a gene: 3. From germline, CDR1 is LNHDA and CDR2 SQIVND (reference sequence). The CDR3 region is CASSIITSGRNEQFF. The CDR3 coding sequence is TGTGCCAGTAGTATAATAACTAGCGGGAGGAATGAGCAGTTCTTC.

The genes are TRBV7-6 and TRBJ1-2; 7 bases match TRBD1. The CDR3 is 14 residues long. Trimming cost V 5 bases and J 4 bases; bases outside gene matches: 7. Germline V CDR1 and CDR2: SGHVS, FNYEAQ. The CDR3 nucleotides read TGTGCCAGCAGCCATCCGGGACAGAGCTATGGCTACACCTTC. It yields the protein CASSHPGQSYGYTF.

The V and J genes are TRBV5-6 and TRBJ2-1; 10 bases line up with TRBD2. The junction had 7 bases not matched to a gene; V was cut back by 3 bases and J by 10 bases. CDR1 is SGHDT and CDR2 is YYEEEE in the germline V gene. This CDR3 region has 14 residues. CDR3 DNA sequence: TGTGCCAGCAGCTCCTGGACTAGCGGTTCCGAGCAGTTCTTC. Translated, it gives CASSSWTSGSEQFF.

The genes are TRBV14 and TRBJ1-4, with 7 nucleotides matching TRBD1. V lost 4 bases and J lost 8; bases outside the gene matches: 7. The CDR3 consists of 14 residues. CDR1 is SGHDN and CDR2 is FVKESK in the germline V gene. For the CDR3, the DNA is TGTGCCAGCAGCCCCAGGACAGGAGGAGAAAAACTGTTTTTT. Its translation is CASSPRTGGEKLFF. Filled out from reference TRBV14 and TRBJ1-4, the complete variable domain reads EAGVTQFPSHSVIEKGQTVTLRCDPISGHDNLYWYRRVMGKEIKFLLHFVKESKQDESGMPNNRFLAERTGGTYSTLKVQPAELEDSGVYFCASSPRTGGEKLFFGSGTQLSVL.